What follows are 10 T cell receptor beta chains derived from one specimen sequenced in a study of CD8+CD57+ T cells in acquired aplastic anemia. For CDR3 and TCR beta VDJ profiling, genomic DNA was the template used. Using its own MiXCR run on the reads, TCRdb lists one record per CDR3 protein. Of about 200,000 distinct CDR3 sequences listed, roughly 50% are singletons. The patients chosen for sequencing had shown expansion of CD8+CD57+ cells (detected by flow cytometry). What was sequenced was sorted CD4+, CD8+, or CD8+CD57+ T cells (not recorded which) from PBMCs. These receptors all stem from a human donor with aplastic anemia.

The rearrangement joins TRBV27 to TRBJ2-2; 12 nucleotides line up with TRBD2. The CDR3 sequence is 17 residues long. The V gene's germline CDR1 is MNHEY and CDR2 SMNVEV (reference sequence). The V segment lost 5 bases and the J segment 4 bases; nucleotides outside the gene matches: 8. The CDR3 nucleotides read TGTGCCAGCAGTCCCCAGCTAGCGGGGGGGGGCACCGGGGAGCTGTTTTTT. This encodes CASSPQLAGGGTGELFF.

The chain has TRBV10-1 and TRBJ1-4, with 7 bases identical to TRBD1. Germline V gene lookup returns CDR1 WNHNN and CDR2 SYGVQD (reference sequence). CDR3 size: 13 residues. The CDR3 here is CVRGAEPNEKLFF. DNA for the CDR3: TGCGTCAGGGGGGCAGAGCCTAATGAAAAACTGTTTTTT.

The chain employs TRBV15 and TRBJ2-1; D gene ambiguous. The CDR3 totals 12 residues. Trimming stripped 3 bases from V and 4 bases from J, with 4 bases between. The germline V gene encodes CDR1 LNHNV and CDR2 YYDKDF (reference sequence). CDR3 region: CATSRLYNEQFF. The CDR3 bases are TGTGCCACCAGCAGGCTATACAATGAGCAGTTCTTC.

This clonotype was detected ten times or more. The genes are TRBV7-2 and TRBJ1-6; D is unclear. V shed 2 bases and J shed 7 bases, with 21 bases lying between them. Per germline, CDR1 SGHTA and CDR2 FQGNSA. This CDR3 has 18 residues. CDR3 in DNA: TGTGCCAGCAGCTTACGCATAGCCGTCGGCTACCCCAATTCACCCCTCCACTTT. Its protein is CASSLRIAVGYPNSPLHF.

The rearrangement links TRBV6-2 or TRBV6-3 to TRBJ1-3; D is ambiguous. This CDR3 comprises 17 residues. Between the trimmed V and J ends, which lost 5 bases and 2 bases, there was a span of 19 bases. Per germline, CDR1 MNHEY and CDR2 SVGEGT. This CDR3 is CASSGEVLGRPGNTIYF. Here the CDR3 DNA reads TGTGCCAGCAGTGGGGAAGTTCTAGGGAGGCCTGGAAACACCATATATTTT.

This chain uses TRBV12-3 or TRBV12-4 with TRBJ1-6; 8 bases are a match to TRBD1. The CDR3 loop spans 13 amino acids. V lost 6 bases and J lost 10; bases outside the gene matches: 5. The CDR3 reads CASSLDRASPLHF. As DNA, the CDR3 is TGTGCCAGCAGCCTGGACAGGGCATCACCCCTCCACTTT.

This clonotype was picked up many times. The J gene is TRBJ1-2, the V gene TRBV9; D is perhaps TRBD1 (5 bases). Germline values: CDR1 SGDLS, CDR2 YYNGEE. The V end lost 4 bases, the J end lost 1 base, and 14 bases lay between the germline ends. The CDR3 covers 15 residues. CDR3: CASSPPGGSNYGYTF. The CDR3 DNA follows: TGTGCCAGCAGCCCCCCGGGGGGGAGTAACTATGGCTACACCTTC.

The chain combines TRBV7-9 with TRBJ1-1; no reliable D call. Germline V gene lookup returns CDR1 SEHNR and CDR2 FQNEAQ (reference sequence). The CDR3 consists of 15 residues. V was trimmed by 1 base and J by 4 bases, leaving 13 bases between them. In DNA form, the CDR3 reads TGTGCCAGCAGCTTAGACGGGATCCTGGGCACTGAAGCTTTCTTT. It specifies CASSLDGILGTEAFF.

This clonotype has only one observation. Compared with germline, one end of the junction differs, possibly owing to a read error. The chain recombines TRBV7-3 with TRBJ1-2; 8 positions agree with TRBD1. The CDR3 extends over 14 amino acids. The germline CDR1 and CDR2 sequences are SGHTA and FQGTGA. The CDR3 nucleotides are TGTGCCAGCAGCACCGGGGACAGGTTGTATGGCCACACCTTC. Its protein is CASSTGDRLYGHTF. The full variable domain, rest sourced from reference TRBV7-3 and TRBJ1-2, is GAGVSQTPSNKVTEKGKYVELRCDPISGHTALYWYRQSLGQGPEFLIYFQGTGAADDSGLPNDRFFAVRPEGSVSTLKIQRTERGDSAVYLCASSTGDRLYGHTFGSGTRLTVV.

This clonotype came up many times. The chain carries TRBV12-3 or TRBV12-4 and TRBJ1-2; the match to TRBD1 covers 7 bases. V lost 9 bases and J lost 8; bases outside the gene matches: 15. The CDR3 is 14 residues long. This CDR3 reads CASTMGQLRRGYTF. The DNA for the CDR3 is TGTGCCAGTACTATGGGACAGCTCCGTAGGGGCTACACCTTC.